These T cell receptor beta chains were read from a single sample in a study of shared clonotypes between healthy human individuals. The table came from immunoSEQ multiplex PCR; TCRdb's copy has only in-frame clones and leaves some out. The sample shows around 1.4 million clones, approximately 98.5% of them seen only once. Material: naive CD4+ T cells sorted from blood. The source of these receptors is a man aged 25-40 years in good health. Both conserved end residues are trimmed from each CDR3. Each record gives: V gene, CDR3 protein.

TRBV28	ASSGDRVEQPQH
TRBV10-1	ASSEYHRFVNTGELF
TRBV7-9	ASSLAGGADTQY
TRBV5-1	ASSLEPAGVSTGELF
TRBV28	ASSLGGTGGLHTQY
TRBV9	ASSVAGGYQETQY
TRBV5-5	ASSLENRGIAKNIQY
TRBV13	ASSSRVGAATQETQY
TRBV18	ASSLLRENEQY
TRBV18	ASSPLHNLWAFVNEQF
TRBV9	ASSVKLGLAPPTDTQY
TRBV9	ASSTGDATNEKLF
TRBV28	ASSSKYRGLTEAF